This TCR beta chain was recorded in a study of PD-L1 blockade in urothelial cancer. Background on the study: Among blood samples, the median T cell count was approximately 150,000.

Assay: immunoSEQ multiplex PCR; the TCRdb copy retains only in-frame clones and omits some. The profile shows under 55,000 clones, over 75% of them singletons. In germline, CDR1 is SEHNR, CDR2 FQNEAQ (reference sequence). This CDR3 region has 17 residues. Between the trimmed V and J ends, which lost 2 bases and 2 bases, there was a span of 16 bases. This receptor was taken from a man aged 40-49 years with urothelial cancer. The chain recombines TRBV7-9 with TRBJ2-1; D call uncertain. The material sequenced was PBMCs, taken around atezolizumab (anti-PD-L1) treatment. The CDR3 nucleotides read TGTGCCAGCAGCTTAAGGTCCGCACGACATACCTACAATGAGCAGTTCTTC. Amino acid sequence: CASSLRSARHTYNEQFF.